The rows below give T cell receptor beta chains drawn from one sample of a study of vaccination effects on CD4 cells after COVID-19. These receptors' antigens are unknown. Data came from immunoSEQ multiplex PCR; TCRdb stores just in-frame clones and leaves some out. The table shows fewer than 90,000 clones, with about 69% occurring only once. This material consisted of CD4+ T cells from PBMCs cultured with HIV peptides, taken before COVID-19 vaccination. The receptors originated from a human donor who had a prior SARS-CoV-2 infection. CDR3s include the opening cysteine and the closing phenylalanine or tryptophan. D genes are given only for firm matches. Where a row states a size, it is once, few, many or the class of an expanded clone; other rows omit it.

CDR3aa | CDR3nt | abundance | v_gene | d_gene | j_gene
CASSWDGNTEAFF | TGCGCCAGCAGCTGGGACGGGAACACTGAAGCTTTCTTT | NA | TRBV5-1 | NA | TRBJ1-1
CASSQDLESGYTF | TGTGCCAGCAGCCAAGATCTCGAAAGCGGCTACACCTTC | NA | TRBV14 | NA | TRBJ1-2
CASSPGGTSQETQYF | TGTGCCAGCTCACCTGGAGGGACTAGCCAAGAGACCCAGTACTTC | NA | TRBV18 | TRBD2 | TRBJ2-5
CAWRGVSYEQYF | TGTGCCTGGAGAGGGGTGAGCTACGAGCAGTACTTC | few | TRBV30 | NA | TRBJ2-7
CASSWNQGRNSPLHF | TGTGCCAGCAGCTGGAATCAGGGTCGAAATTCACCCCTCCACTTT | few | TRBV2 | NA | TRBJ1-6
CASSDGQDISIQYF | TGTGCCAGCAGTGATGGACAGGATATTTCCATTCAGTACTTC | NA | TRBV27 | TRBD1 | TRBJ2-4
CAISESKREGHRLYNEQFF | TGTGCCATCAGTGAGTCTAAGCGGGAGGGCCATCGACTCTACAATGAGCAGTTCTTC | NA | TRBV10-3 | TRBD2 | TRBJ2-1
CASSEDRETEAFF | TGTGCCAGCAGCGAGGACAGGGAGACTGAAGCTTTCTTT | few | TRBV14 | TRBD1 | TRBJ1-1
CASGLPREQGGNQPQHF | TGTGCTAGTGGTTTGCCCCGTGAACAGGGTGGCAATCAGCCCCAGCATTTT | NA | TRBV12-5 | NA | TRBJ1-5
CASSQGARYNEQFF | TGCGCCAGCAGCCAGGGGGCCAGGTACAATGAGCAGTTCTTC | NA | TRBV5-1 | TRBD1 | TRBJ2-1
CAISGEPGNTIYF | TGTGCCATCAGTGGGGAACCTGGAAACACCATATATTTT | NA | TRBV10-3 | NA | TRBJ1-3
CASSLVALRPVEAFF | TGCGCCAGCAGCTTGGTAGCCCTAAGGCCCGTTGAAGCTTTCTTT | few | TRBV5-1 | NA | TRBJ1-1
CASSLAGGPQTQYF | TGTGCCAGCAGCTTAGCGGGGGGGCCGCAGACCCAGTACTTC | NA | TRBV7-2 | NA | TRBJ2-5
CASSLEFTQETQYF | TGCGCCAGCAGCTTGGAATTCACTCAAGAGACCCAGTACTTC | NA | TRBV5-1 | NA | TRBJ2-5
CASSPRVTSGQDNEQFF | TGTGCCAGCAGCCCGAGAGTGACTAGCGGGCAAGACAATGAGCAGTTCTTC | NA | TRBV11-3 | TRBD2 | TRBJ2-1
CASSQRQGEGTDTQYF | TGCGCCAGCAGTCAAAGACAGGGGGAGGGCACAGATACGCAGTATTTT | NA | TRBV4-1 | TRBD1 | TRBJ2-3
CSVFRGYGYTF | TGCAGTGTATTCAGGGGTTACGGCTACACCTTC | NA | TRBV20-1 | NA | TRBJ1-2
CASSVLPGGSEQFF | TGTGCCAGCAGTGTCCTTCCGGGGGGTTCTGAGCAGTTCTTC | once | TRBV2 | TRBD2 | TRBJ2-1
CASSLLGGSGSYEQYF | TGCGCCAGCAGCCTGCTCGGCGGGAGTGGCTCCTACGAGCAGTACTTC | NA | TRBV5-1 | TRBD2 | TRBJ2-7
CASSPRFGETQYF | TGTGCCAGCTCACCACGGTTCGGAGAGACCCAGTACTTC | NA | TRBV18 | NA | TRBJ2-5
CASSHQDVTGSRGYTF | TGTGCCAGCAGCCATCAAGACGTAACAGGGAGTCGGGGCTACACCTTC | NA | TRBV5-5 | NA | TRBJ1-2
CASSLGTSGRGSSYEQYF | TGTGCCAGCAGCTTAGGGACTAGCGGGAGGGGTAGCTCCTACGAGCAGTACTTC | NA | TRBV7-2 | TRBD2 | TRBJ2-7
CASTRTGTGTNSPLHF | TGTGCCAGTACCCGAACTGGGACAGGAACTAATTCACCCCTCCACTTT | NA | TRBV19 | TRBD1 | TRBJ1-6
CASRPQRLFANTGELFF | TGTGCCAGCAGACCTCAAAGGCTGTTCGCGAACACCGGGGAGCTGTTTTTT | NA | TRBV11-2 | NA | TRBJ2-2
CASSVTGASGNTIYF | TGTGCCAGCAGCGTAACGGGAGCCTCTGGAAACACCATATATTTT | NA | TRBV11-3 | NA | TRBJ1-3
CASSQAGGGSGANVLTF | TGTGCCAGCAGTCAGGCAGGGGGGGGCTCTGGGGCCAACGTCCTGACTTTC | few | TRBV2 | NA | TRBJ2-6
CASSPLGERNEKLFF | TGTGCCAGCAGTCCCCTGGGAGAGCGTAATGAAAAACTGTTTTTT | NA | TRBV6-5 | NA | TRBJ1-4
CASSFYGSYEQYF | TGTGCCAGCAGCTTTTATGGCTCCTACGAGCAGTACTTC | NA | TRBV7-2 | NA | TRBJ2-7
CASSPEARAAFDNSPLHF | TGTGCCAGCAGCCCAGAGGCGAGGGCCGCGTTCGATAATTCACCCCTCCACTTT | NA | TRBV7-6 | NA | TRBJ1-6
CASSSIDGLGQYF | TGTGCCAGCAGTTCCATTGATGGATTGGGGCAGTACTTC | NA | TRBV5-6 | NA | TRBJ2-7
CASSLESGGANTGELFF | TGCGCCAGCAGCTTGGAGAGCGGGGGGGCAAACACCGGGGAGCTGTTTTTT | NA | TRBV5-1 | TRBD2 | TRBJ2-2
CASSPESREGYTF | TGTGCCAGCAGCCCCGAAAGTCGGGAAGGCTACACCTTC | NA | TRBV3-1/TRBV3-2 | NA | TRBJ1-2
CASSPTLSRGVDTQYF | TGTGCCAGCAGCCCCACCTTGTCCCGGGGGGTGGATACGCAGTATTTT | NA | TRBV7-2 | TRBD2 | TRBJ2-3
CASSEAEYQETQYF | TGTGCCAGCAGTGAAGCAGAGTACCAAGAGACCCAGTACTTC | NA | TRBV2 | NA | TRBJ2-5
CASSLSRSSGNTIYF | TGTGCCAGCAGTCTCAGCCGGAGCTCTGGAAACACCATATATTTT | NA | TRBV2 | NA | TRBJ1-3
CASTLRVPNEQFF | TGTGCCAGCACTCTCCGGGTCCCCAATGAGCAGTTCTTC | NA | TRBV2 | NA | TRBJ2-1
CASSLISTGTEQYF | TGTGCCAGCAGCTTGATCTCGACGGGGACCGAGCAGTACTTC | NA | TRBV5-6 | NA | TRBJ2-7
CASSESSRGLAHYGYTF | TGCGCCAGCAGTGAGTCGAGTCGAGGGCTGGCTCACTATGGCTACACCTTC | few | TRBV10-1 | NA | TRBJ1-2
CASSLGQGAEWYF | TGCGCCAGCAGCTTGGGACAGGGGGCGGAGTGGTATTTT | NA | TRBV5-1 | TRBD1 | TRBJ2-3
CASSYEKDRDLKTQYF | TGTGCCAGCAGTTACGAGAAGGACCGTGATTTAAAGACCCAGTACTTC | once | TRBV6-2/TRBV6-3 | NA | TRBJ2-5
CASSVGVGADSYEQYF | TGTGCCAGCAGCGTAGGGGTAGGAGCGGACTCCTACGAGCAGTACTTC | NA | TRBV9 | NA | TRBJ2-7